This T cell receptor beta chain was profiled in a study of human T cells and chemical hapten exposure. Between the trimmed V and J ends, which lost 6 bases and 3 bases, there was a span of 6 bases. The CDR3 is 12 amino acids. The germline CDR1 and CDR2 sequences are SEHNR and FQNEAQ (reference sequence). This sample's time point: patch test 2, 6 weeks after DPC sensitization. Treatment meaning: therapeutic diphenylcyclopropenone sensitization with weekly scalp DPC. Study-wide results and caveats: The number of TCRs over 1 in 1000 frequency stayed unchanged after DPC.

Attachment of unique molecular identifiers to individual cDNA molecules was performed in the library. Each CDR3 protein gets one entry after TCRdb re-called the RACE reads with MiXCR. The sample comprises about 78,000 distinct CDR3 sequences, around 8.8% of which are singletons, and about 3% rests with the top ten. In its sample, this clonotype was seen many times. Its specificity is not known. Material: whole blood, obtained in connection with sensitization to the hapten diphenylcyclopropenone (DPC). The TCR was taken from a woman aged 50 to 65 with alopecia areata. Some clones in this sample may be carry-over from other donors' samples. The rearrangement uses TRBV7-9 and TRBJ1-5; D unclear. CDR3 coding DNA: TGTGCCAGCAGAACAAACAATCAGCCCCAGCATTTT. Encoded protein: CASRTNNQPQHF. Looking up the rest from reference TRBV7-9 and TRBJ1-5 gives the full variable domain: DTGVSQNPRHKITKRGQNVTFRCDPISEHNRLYWYRQTLGQGPEFLTYFQNEAQLEKSRLLSDRFSAERPKGSFSTLEIQRTEQGDSAMYLCASRTNNQPQHFGDGTRLSIL.